The T cell receptor beta chain under discussion was sequenced for a study of T cell repertoires in cytomegalovirus infection. Study-wide findings and caveats: HLA-C-restricted TCR beta clonotypes specific for CMV led the ex vivo response. CMV carriers with the relevant HLA were identified by cumulative public TCR beta family frequency.

V lost 4 bases and J lost 2; bases outside the gene matches: 4. CDR1 DFQATT and CDR2 SNEGSKA come from the germline V gene (reference sequence). The length of the CDR3 is 13 residues. TCRdb re-called the reads through MiXCR, storing one row per CDR3 protein. The sample shows fewer than 550,000 distinct CDR3 sequences, 16% of them seen only once. The table lists this clonotype with many counts. Its antigen is unknown. V gene TRBV20-1 combines with J gene TRBJ2-7; 8 positions agree with TRBD1. Material for sequencing was CD8+ T cells from PBMCs. The clonotype originates from a human donor in good health (CMV status not recorded). Some clones in this sample may be carry-over from other donors' samples. The CDR3 loop is CSATQTGAYEQYF. CDR3 nucleotide sequence: TGCAGTGCTACCCAGACAGGGGCCTACGAGCAGTACTTC.